One and the same sample provided the 30 T cell receptor beta chains below, sequenced in a study of cytotoxic CD8 clonotypes in ibrutinib-treated CLL. The protocol was immunoSEQ multiplex PCR, while the TCRdb copy is restricted to in-frame clones and leaves out a portion. The repertoire holds some 200,000 clones, with more than 75% as singletons. The starting material was PBMCs, obtained after 12 months of ibrutinib treatment. These receptors all stem from a human donor with chronic lymphocytic leukemia.

The V and J genes are TRBV10-3 and TRBJ1-2; 8 nucleotides match TRBD1. Germline CDR1 ENHRY, CDR2 SYGVKD. J gave up 8 bases and V 7 bases, and 6 bases lay outside the gene matches. This CDR3 is 12 amino acids long. The CDR3 is CAITGTGYGYTF. The CDR3 DNA follows: TGTGCCATCACCGGGACAGGATACGGCTACACCTTC.

Comment on this clone: Compared with germline, one end of the junction differs, possibly owing to a read error. The chain employs TRBV7-7 and TRBJ2-2, with no clear D. CDR1 is SSHAT and CDR2 is FNYEAQ in the germline V gene (reference sequence). The CDR3 is 14 residues long. CDR3 sequence reads: CASSPVRNTGELFF. CDR3 bases: TGTGCTAGCAGCCCCGTTCGTAACACCGGGGAGCTGTTTTTT.

V gene TRBV10-1 combines with J gene TRBJ2-5; no clear D gene. V was pared by 4 bases and J by 1 base, with 10 bases between. The CDR3 is 14 residues long. Germline V gene lookup returns CDR1 WNHNN and CDR2 SYGVQD (reference sequence). The CDR3 region is CASSATGPQETQYF. CDR3 nucleotide sequence: TGCGCCAGCAGTGCGACGGGTCCCCAAGAGACCCAGTACTTC.

V and J are TRBV7-9 and TRBJ2-7, with TRBD2 matching 16 bases. Germline CDR1 is SEHNR and CDR2 is FQNEAQ (reference sequence). The CDR3 runs to 17 residues. With 7 bases clipped from V and 4 bases from J, the junction kept 10 bases outside the gene matches. The chain's CDR3 is CASNPGTSGRAGYEQYF. The CDR3 DNA is TGTGCCAGCAATCCCGGGACTAGCGGGAGGGCCGGGTACGAGCAGTACTTC.

The V gene is TRBV27, the J gene TRBJ2-7; perhaps TRBD2 as D (6 bases). The V and J ends lost 6 bases and 2 bases respectively, with 14 bases between them. CDR1 is MNHEY and CDR2 is SMNVEV in the germline V gene (reference sequence). The CDR3 is 14 amino acids. CDR3 protein: CASSDRLGTYEQYF. The CDR3 bases are TGTGCCAGCAGCGATCGACTAGGAACCTACGAGCAGTACTTC.

This clone was counted between two and nine times. The gene calls are TRBV25-1 and TRBJ1-5; no reliable D call. Germline-derived CDR1 and CDR2 are MGHDK and SYGVNS. The CDR3 covers 14 residues. The V and J ends lost 0 bases and 1 base respectively, with 4 bases between them. CDR3 bases: TGTGCCAGCAGTGAATATACGAGCAATCAGCCCCAGCATTTT. It encodes CASSEYTSNQPQHF.

This clone was counted between two and nine times. V is TRBV7-6 and J is TRBJ2-7; TRBD1 is a possible D gene (5 bases). CDR1 and CDR2 from the germline V gene are SGHVS and FNYEAQ. Trimming shortened V by 4 bases and J by 0 bases, and 10 bases separated the two germline ends. The CDR3 contains 14 residues. The chain's CDR3 is CASSSGYNSYEQYF. CDR3 coding DNA: TGTGCCAGCAGCTCAGGGTATAACTCCTACGAGCAGTACTTC.

This clone was counted only a few times. The chain is built from TRBV5-1 and TRBJ2-3; D tentatively reads TRBD1 or TRBD2 (5 bases each). Trimming removed 0 bases at V and 4 bases at J, with 15 bases between. This CDR3 region has 16 residues. Germline lookup yields CDR1 SGHRS and CDR2 YFSETQ. The CDR3 sequence: CASSLESRAGPDTQYF. The CDR3, as DNA: TGCGCCAGCAGCTTGGAGAGCAGGGCGGGCCCAGATACGCAGTATTTT.

The J gene is TRBJ2-1, the V gene TRBV6-6; TRBD2 is a possible D gene (6 bases). The CDR3 is made up of 14 amino acids. The V and J ends lost 2 bases and 9 bases respectively, with 14 bases between them. Germline lookup yields CDR1 MNHNY and CDR2 SVGAGI (reference sequence). CDR3 sequence: CASSYDAAGSEQFF. DNA for the CDR3: TGTGCCAGCAGTTACGATGCAGCGGGCTCTGAGCAGTTCTTC.

In this sample, this clone turned up a few times. The genes are TRBV10-2 and TRBJ1-6, with D possibly being TRBD1 (5 bases). This CDR3 spans 13 amino acids. V lost 6 bases and J lost 10, with 13 bases in between. Germline V gene sequence: CDR1 WSHSY, CDR2 SAAADI. The CDR3 region has the DNA TGCGCCAGCAGGGGGGACGGTTTCTCACCCCTCCACTTT. Translation: CASRGDGFSPLHF.

This clone appeared once. The V call is TRBV7-9, the J call TRBJ2-2, with 10 nucleotides matching TRBD1. J was trimmed by 4 bases and V by 7 bases; bases with no gene match: 6. This CDR3 region has 15 residues. Germline V gene sequence: CDR1 SEHNR, CDR2 FQNEAQ (reference sequence). The CDR3 bases are TGTGCCAGCATTTGGGGACAGGGGCTCACCGGGGAGCTGTTTTTT. Protein product: CASIWGQGLTGELFF.

The V call is TRBV7-9, the J call TRBJ2-7; weak D call: TRBD1 (5 bases). V dropped 5 bases and J dropped 3 bases, with 11 bases sitting between them. CDR1 is SEHNR and CDR2 is FQNEAQ in the germline V gene (reference sequence). The CDR3 totals 13 residues. The CDR3 region is CASSPQGDYEQYF. The CDR3 DNA sequence: TGTGCCAGCAGCCCCCAAGGGGACTACGAGCAGTACTTC.

V gene TRBV27 combines with J gene TRBJ1-1; D remains ambiguous. Trimming cost V 5 bases and J 4 bases, with 17 bases left between them. The CDR3 is 15 amino acids. The germline gives CDR1 MNHEY, CDR2 SMNVEV (reference sequence). CDR3 sequence (DNA): TGTGCCAGCAGTCCCATCGGGAGCCAGAGCACTGAAGCTTTCTTT. This sequence encodes CASSPIGSQSTEAFF.

The rearrangement links TRBV19 to TRBJ2-1, with 10 bases fitting TRBD2. CDR3 size: 15 residues. Germline V gives CDR1 LNHDA, CDR2 SQIVND (reference sequence). V gave up 5 bases and J gave up 7 bases; unmatched junction bases: 8. In DNA, the CDR3 is TGTGCCAGTAGTCCGAGGACTAGCGGAGTAAATGAGCAGTTCTTC. Translating it yields CASSPRTSGVNEQFF. The full variable domain, with the rest looked up from reference TRBV19 and TRBJ2-1, is DGGITQSPKYLFRKEGQNVTLSCEQNLNHDAMYWYRQDPGQGLRLIYYSQIVNDFQKGDIAEGYSVSREKKESFPLTVTSAQKNPTAFYLCASSPRTSGVNEQFFGPGTRLTVL.

V gene TRBV18 combines with J gene TRBJ1-2; D gene uncertain. The germline V gene has CDR1 KGHSH and CDR2 LQKENI. Trimming shortened V by 6 bases and J by 8 bases, and 16 bases separated the two germline ends. The CDR3 spans 13 residues. CDR3 loop: CASSQRSGEGYTF. Written as DNA, the CDR3 is TGTGCCAGCTCCCAACGATCCGGGGAGGGCTACACCTTC.

V usage is TRBV5-1 and J usage is TRBJ2-3; TRBD2 is a possible D gene (5 bases). This CDR3 has 15 amino acids. The V end was cut by 0 bases, the J end by 2 bases, with 10 bases between. Germline V gives CDR1 SGHRS, CDR2 YFSETQ. The CDR3 DNA reads as TGCGCCAGCAGCTTGGAGGCCGGACTCACAGATACGCAGTATTTT. Translated, it gives CASSLEAGLTDTQYF.

V and J are TRBV5-1 and TRBJ2-3, with 7 bases aligning to TRBD1. Germline CDR1 reads SGHRS; CDR2 reads YFSETQ. This CDR3 spans 14 amino acids. After removal of 5 bases from V and 4 bases from J, the junction contained 7 bases not matched to a gene. The CDR3, as DNA: TGCGCCAGCAGAGTCACAGGGGCCCCAGATACGCAGTATTTT. It codes for CASRVTGAPDTQYF. Filled out from reference TRBV5-1 and TRBJ2-3, the complete variable domain reads KAGVTQTPRYLIKTRGQQVTLSCSPISGHRSVSWYQQTPGQGLQFLFEYFSETQRNKGNFPGRFSGRQFSNSRSEMNVSTLELGDSALYLCASRVTGAPDTQYFGPGTRLTVL.

This clone was seen just once. This chain connects TRBV7-6 to TRBJ2-1; TRBD2 agrees at 11 bases. This CDR3 region has 16 residues. Per the germline V gene, CDR1 is SGHVS and CDR2 is FNYEAQ. V lost 1 base and J lost 8; bases outside the gene matches: 7. CDR3 region: CASSLGLAGGVDEQFF. CDR3 in DNA: TGTGCCAGCAGCTTAGGCCTAGCGGGGGGAGTGGATGAGCAGTTCTTC.

This rearrangement joins TRBV6-1 to TRBJ2-2, with a tentative D call TRBD1 (5 bases). Trimming removed 2 bases at V and 5 bases at J, with 12 bases between. This CDR3 has 15 amino acids. CDR1 and CDR2 (germline): MNHNS, SASEGT. CDR3 in amino acids: CASSEQGGWTGELFF. The CDR3 DNA reads as TGTGCCAGCAGTGAACAGGGTGGATGGACCGGGGAGCTGTTTTTT.

This clone was recorded once. The V and J genes are TRBV9 and TRBJ2-3, with a weak D call TRBD1 (5 bases). Trimming pared 2 bases from V and 8 bases from J, leaving 21 bases between. In germline, CDR1 is SGDLS, CDR2 YYNGEE. This CDR3 comprises 16 residues. The CDR3 DNA is TGTGCCAGCAGCGTTCACCAGGGATTCAAGGTCTGTACGCAGTATTTT. The encoded protein is CASSVHQGFKVCTQYF.

Notes on this clone: Germline is not matched at one junction end, which may reflect a read error. Written as DNA, the CDR3 is TGTGCTAGCAGCTTAACGCGACGGTACTCCTACGAGCAGTACTTC. Its protein is CASSLTRRYSYEQYF. The rearrangement uses TRBV7-7 and TRBJ2-7; D gene unclear. Germline V CDR1 and CDR2: SSHAT, FNYEAQ (reference sequence). The CDR3 is 15 residues long.

The chain joins TRBV27 to TRBJ2-5, with a tentative D call TRBD2 (7 bases). The CDR3 sequence is 17 residues long. Trimming shortened V by 1 base and J by 0 bases, and 15 bases separated the two germline ends. The germline V gene encodes CDR1 MNHEY and CDR2 SMNVEV (reference sequence). CDR3: CASSLYYRGAHQETQYF. For the CDR3, the DNA is TGTGCCAGCAGTTTATACTACCGGGGGGCCCACCAAGAGACCCAGTACTTC.

V and J are TRBV18 and TRBJ2-7; 7 bases map to TRBD1. The CDR3 length is 13 residues. V lost 6 bases and J lost 4; bases outside the gene matches: 6. Germline V CDR1 and CDR2: KGHSH, LQKENI. CDR3 DNA sequence: TGTGCCAGCTCCACAGGGGTCCAATACGAGCAGTACTTC. It yields the protein CASSTGVQYEQYF.

The V and J genes are TRBV15 and TRBJ1-4, with 8 bases matching TRBD1. Germline trimming cut 3 bases from V and 1 base from J; bases unmatched to any gene: 4. The CDR3 consists of 16 residues. Germline V lookup: CDR1 LNHNV, CDR2 YYDKDF (reference sequence). The DNA of the CDR3 is TGTGCCACCAGCAGCGGACAGGGAGGAACTAATGAAAAACTGTTTTTT. It encodes CATSSGQGGTNEKLFF.

CDR3 region: CASSQDGQSSYEQYF. The CDR3 region has the DNA TGTGCCAGCAGCCAAGATGGGCAAAGCTCCTACGAGCAGTACTTC. The J gene is TRBJ2-7, the V gene TRBV4-2, with D unclear. The ends were cut back, 0 bases at V and 0 bases at J, with 9 bases in the middle. The CDR3 runs 15 residues. Germline-derived CDR1 and CDR2 are LGHNA and YNFKEQ.

This clone was detected a few times. V usage is TRBV7-9 and J usage is TRBJ2-7; D is possibly TRBD2 (6 bases). V was shortened by 5 bases and J by 3 bases, with 14 bases between the two germline ends. In germline, CDR1 is SEHNR, CDR2 FQNEAQ (reference sequence). The CDR3 runs to 14 residues. Here the CDR3 reads CASSAPPTSYEQYF. Written as DNA, the CDR3 is TGTGCCAGCAGCGCACCACCGACTAGCTACGAGCAGTACTTC.

This sequence joins TRBV4-1 and TRBJ2-4; D possibly corresponds to TRBD2 (5 bases). The germline CDR1 and CDR2 sequences are MGHRA and YSYEKL. Trimming left V 3 bases short and J 6 bases short, with 18 bases between. CDR3 size: 16 residues. CDR3 protein: CASSHWNRGLRNIQYF. The CDR3 region has the DNA TGCGCCAGCAGCCACTGGAACAGAGGGTTACGAAACATTCAGTACTTC.

A few counts support this clone. The rearrangement joins TRBV11-2 to TRBJ1-6; D is unresolved. The V end lost 1 base, the J end lost 10 bases, and 11 bases lay between the germline ends. The CDR3 covers 14 residues. The germline CDR1 and CDR2 sequences are SGHAT and FQNNGV. DNA of the CDR3: TGTGCCAGCAGCTTAGGTCTGGGTTGGTCACCCCTCCACTTT. Its translation is CASSLGLGWSPLHF.

This clone has just one count. This chain connects TRBV7-9 to TRBJ2-3; maybe TRBD2 (5 bases). Trimming stripped 5 bases from V and 2 bases from J, with 14 bases between. CDR3 size: 15 residues. CDR1 and CDR2 (germline): SEHNR, FQNEAQ (reference sequence). The CDR3 reads CASSMTSGYTDTQYF. The CDR3 DNA reads TGTGCCAGCAGCATGACGAGCGGCTACACAGATACGCAGTATTTT.

The V gene is TRBV28, the J gene TRBJ2-7, with 7 bases lining up with TRBD1. The length of the CDR3 is 16 residues. V gave up 6 bases and J gave up 1 base; unmatched junction bases: 12. Germline CDR1 is MDHEN and CDR2 is SYDVKM. The CDR3 spells CASRPRRDRNSYEQYF. The CDR3 DNA reads as TGTGCCAGCAGACCGAGACGGGACAGAAATTCCTACGAGCAGTACTTC.